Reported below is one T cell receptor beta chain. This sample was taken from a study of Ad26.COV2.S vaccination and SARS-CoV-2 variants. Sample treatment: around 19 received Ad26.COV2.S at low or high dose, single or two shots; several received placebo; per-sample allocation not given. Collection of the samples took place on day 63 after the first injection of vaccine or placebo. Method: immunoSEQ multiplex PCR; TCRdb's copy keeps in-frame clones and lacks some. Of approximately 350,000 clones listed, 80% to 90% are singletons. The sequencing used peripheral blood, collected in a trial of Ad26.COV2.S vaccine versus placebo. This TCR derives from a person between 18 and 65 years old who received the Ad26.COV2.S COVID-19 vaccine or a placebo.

This chain's CDR3 is CASSPPSGNYGYTF. The CDR3 region has the DNA TGTGCCAGCTCACCCCCATCGGGAAACTATGGCTACACCTTC. V is TRBV18 and J is TRBJ1-2; no definite D call. Germline V gene lookup returns CDR1 KGHSH and CDR2 LQKENI. The CDR3 totals 14 residues. V gave up 3 bases and J gave up 2 bases, with 10 bases separating them.